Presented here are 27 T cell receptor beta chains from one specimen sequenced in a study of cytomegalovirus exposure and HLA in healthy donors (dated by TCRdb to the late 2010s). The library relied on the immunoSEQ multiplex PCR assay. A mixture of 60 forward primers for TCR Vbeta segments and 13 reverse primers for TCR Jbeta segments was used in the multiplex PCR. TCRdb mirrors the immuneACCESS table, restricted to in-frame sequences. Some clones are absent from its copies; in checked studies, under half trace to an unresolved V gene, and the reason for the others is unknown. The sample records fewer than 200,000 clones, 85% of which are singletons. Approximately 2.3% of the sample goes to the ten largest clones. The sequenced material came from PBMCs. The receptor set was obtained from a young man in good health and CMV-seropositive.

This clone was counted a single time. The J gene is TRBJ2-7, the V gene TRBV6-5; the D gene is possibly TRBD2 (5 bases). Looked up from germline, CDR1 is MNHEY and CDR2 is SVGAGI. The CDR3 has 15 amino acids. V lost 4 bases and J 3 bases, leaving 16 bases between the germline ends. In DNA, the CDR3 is TGTGCCAGCAGTTCCAAATCCGGGATTTACTACGAGCAGTACTTC. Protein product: CASSSKSGIYYEQYF.

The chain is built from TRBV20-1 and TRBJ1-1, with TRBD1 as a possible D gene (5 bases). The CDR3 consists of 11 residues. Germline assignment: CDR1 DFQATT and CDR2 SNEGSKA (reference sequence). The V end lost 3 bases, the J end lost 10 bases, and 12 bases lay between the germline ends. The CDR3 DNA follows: TGCAGTGCTAGTCTGGGGAGGGGAGCTTTCTTT. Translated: CSASLGRGAFF.

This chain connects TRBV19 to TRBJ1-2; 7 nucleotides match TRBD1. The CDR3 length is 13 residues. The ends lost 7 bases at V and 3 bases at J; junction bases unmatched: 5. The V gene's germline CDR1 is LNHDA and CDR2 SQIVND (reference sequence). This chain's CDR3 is CASTATGYYGYTF. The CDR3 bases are TGTGCCAGTACCGCGACAGGGTACTATGGCTACACCTTC.

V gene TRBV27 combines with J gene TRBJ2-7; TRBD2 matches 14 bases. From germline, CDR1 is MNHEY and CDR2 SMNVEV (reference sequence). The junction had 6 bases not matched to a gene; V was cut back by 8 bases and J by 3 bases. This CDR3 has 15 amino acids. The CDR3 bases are TGTGCCAGCTCCCTAGGACTAGCGGGGGGCTACGAGCAGTACTTC. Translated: CASSLGLAGGYEQYF.

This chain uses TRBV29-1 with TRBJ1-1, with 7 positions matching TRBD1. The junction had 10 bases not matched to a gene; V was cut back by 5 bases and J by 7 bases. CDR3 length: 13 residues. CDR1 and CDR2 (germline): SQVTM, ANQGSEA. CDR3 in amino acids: CSVRGSGGLEAFF. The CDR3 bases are TGCAGCGTTCGTGGATCAGGGGGGCTTGAAGCTTTCTTT.

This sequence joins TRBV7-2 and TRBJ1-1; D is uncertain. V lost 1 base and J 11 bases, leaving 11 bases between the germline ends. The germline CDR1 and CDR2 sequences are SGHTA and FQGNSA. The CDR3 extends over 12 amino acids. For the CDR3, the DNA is TGTGCCAGCAGCTTAGACGGGATCCGGGCTTTCTTT. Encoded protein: CASSLDGIRAFF.

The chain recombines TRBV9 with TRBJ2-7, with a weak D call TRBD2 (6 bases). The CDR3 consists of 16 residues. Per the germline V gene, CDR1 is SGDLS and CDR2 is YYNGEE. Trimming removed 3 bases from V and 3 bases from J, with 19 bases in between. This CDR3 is CASSGGDGRSYYEQYF. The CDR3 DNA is TGTGCCAGCAGCGGCGGGGACGGTCGTTCTTACTACGAGCAGTACTTC.

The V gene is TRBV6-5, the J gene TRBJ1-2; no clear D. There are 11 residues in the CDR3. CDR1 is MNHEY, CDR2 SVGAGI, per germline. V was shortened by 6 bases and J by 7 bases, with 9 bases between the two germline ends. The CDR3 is CASSSTGGYTF. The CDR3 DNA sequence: TGTGCCAGCAGCTCGACGGGTGGCTACACCTTC.

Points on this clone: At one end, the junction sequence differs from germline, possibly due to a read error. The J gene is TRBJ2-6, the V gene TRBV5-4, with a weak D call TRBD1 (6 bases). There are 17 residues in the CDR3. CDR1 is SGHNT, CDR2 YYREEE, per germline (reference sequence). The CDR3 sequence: CASSLGYGGSGANGLTF. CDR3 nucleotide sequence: TGTGCCAGCAGCTTGGGGTATGGGGGCTCTGGGGCCAACGGCCTGACTTTC.

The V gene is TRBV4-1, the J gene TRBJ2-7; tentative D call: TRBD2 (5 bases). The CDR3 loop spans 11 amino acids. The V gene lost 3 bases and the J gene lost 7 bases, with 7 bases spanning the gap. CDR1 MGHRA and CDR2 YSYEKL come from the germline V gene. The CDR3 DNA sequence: TGCGCCAGCAGCCACCGGGGAGAGCAGTACTTC. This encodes CASSHRGEQYF.

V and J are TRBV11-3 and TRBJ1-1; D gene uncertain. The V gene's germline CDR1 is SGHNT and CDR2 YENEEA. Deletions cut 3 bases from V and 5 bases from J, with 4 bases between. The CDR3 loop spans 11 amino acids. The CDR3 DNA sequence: TGTGCCAGCAGCTTCCGTACTGAAGCTTTCTTT. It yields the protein CASSFRTEAFF.

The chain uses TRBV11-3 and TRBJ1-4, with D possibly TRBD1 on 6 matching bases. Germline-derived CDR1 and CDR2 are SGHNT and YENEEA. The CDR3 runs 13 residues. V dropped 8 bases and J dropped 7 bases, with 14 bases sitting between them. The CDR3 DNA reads TGTGCCAGCCGGGGGGCCGGAGTTGAAAAACTGTTTTTT. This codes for CASRGAGVEKLFF. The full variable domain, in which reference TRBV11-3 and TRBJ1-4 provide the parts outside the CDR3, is EAGVVQSPRYKIIEKKQPVAFWCNPISGHNTLYWYLQNLGQGPELLIRYENEEAVDDSQLPKDRFSAERLKGVDSTLKIQPAELGDSAVYLCASRGAGVEKLFFGSGTQLSVL.

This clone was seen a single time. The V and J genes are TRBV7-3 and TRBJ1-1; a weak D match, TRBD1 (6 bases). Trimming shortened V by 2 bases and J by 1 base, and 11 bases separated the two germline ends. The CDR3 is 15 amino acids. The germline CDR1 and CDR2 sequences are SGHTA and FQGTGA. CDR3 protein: CASSLEGVGNTEAFF. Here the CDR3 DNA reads TGTGCCAGCAGCTTAGAGGGGGTAGGGAACACTGAAGCTTTCTTT.

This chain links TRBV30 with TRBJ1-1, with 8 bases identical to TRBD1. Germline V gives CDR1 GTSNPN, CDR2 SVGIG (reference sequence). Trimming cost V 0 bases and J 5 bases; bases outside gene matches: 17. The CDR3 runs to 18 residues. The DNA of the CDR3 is TGTGCCTGGAGTGTACGGACACCGCAATGGACAGGGAGAACTGAAGCTTTCTTT. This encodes CAWSVRTPQWTGRTEAFF. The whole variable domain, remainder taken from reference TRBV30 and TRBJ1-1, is SQTIHQWPATLVQPVGSPLSLECTVEGTSNPNLYWYRQAAGRGLQLLFYSVGIGQISSEVPQNLSASRPQDRQFILSSKKLLLSDSGFYLCAWSVRTPQWTGRTEAFFGQGTRLTVV.

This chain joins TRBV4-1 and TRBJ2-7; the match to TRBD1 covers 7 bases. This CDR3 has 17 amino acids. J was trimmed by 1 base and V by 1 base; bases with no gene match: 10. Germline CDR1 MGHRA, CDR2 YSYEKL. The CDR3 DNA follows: TGCGCCAGCAGCCAAGGAGGACTGGTGGACAGGTCCTACGAGCAGTACTTC. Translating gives CASSQGGLVDRSYEQYF.

The CDR3 bases are TGTGCCAGCAGCTTAGTAGCCGCAGATACGCAGTATTTT. Translated, it gives CASSLVAADTQYF. J is TRBJ2-3 and V is TRBV7-9, with D unresolved. CDR1 and CDR2 from the germline V gene are SEHNR and FQNEAQ (reference sequence). This CDR3 is 13 amino acids long. The V and J ends lost 1 base and 4 bases respectively, with 6 bases between them.

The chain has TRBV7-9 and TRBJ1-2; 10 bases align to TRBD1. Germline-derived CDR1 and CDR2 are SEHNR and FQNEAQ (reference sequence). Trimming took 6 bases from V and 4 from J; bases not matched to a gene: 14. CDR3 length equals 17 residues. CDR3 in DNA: TGTGCCAGCAGTCACGTAGGCGGGACAGGGGTTTTCTATGGCTACACCTTC. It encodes CASSHVGGTGVFYGYTF.

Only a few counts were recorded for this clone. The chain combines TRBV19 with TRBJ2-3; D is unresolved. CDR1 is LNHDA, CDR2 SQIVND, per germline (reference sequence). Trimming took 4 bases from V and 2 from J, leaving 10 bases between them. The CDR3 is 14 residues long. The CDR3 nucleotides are TGTGCCAGTAGTACTCGGAGAGACACAGATACGCAGTATTTT. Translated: CASSTRRDTDTQYF.

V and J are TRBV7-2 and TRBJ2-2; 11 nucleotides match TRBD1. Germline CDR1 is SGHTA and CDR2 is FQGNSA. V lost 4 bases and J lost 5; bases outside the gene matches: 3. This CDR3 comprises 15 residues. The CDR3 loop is CASSSGTGGTGELFF. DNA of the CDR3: TGTGCCAGCAGCTCCGGGACAGGGGGAACCGGGGAGCTGTTTTTT.

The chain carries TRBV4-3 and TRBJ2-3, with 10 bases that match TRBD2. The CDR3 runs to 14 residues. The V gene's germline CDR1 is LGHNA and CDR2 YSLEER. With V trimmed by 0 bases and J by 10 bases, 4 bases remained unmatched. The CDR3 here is CASSQETSGRSQYF. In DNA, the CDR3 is TGCGCCAGCAGCCAAGAGACTAGCGGGCGATCGCAGTATTTT.

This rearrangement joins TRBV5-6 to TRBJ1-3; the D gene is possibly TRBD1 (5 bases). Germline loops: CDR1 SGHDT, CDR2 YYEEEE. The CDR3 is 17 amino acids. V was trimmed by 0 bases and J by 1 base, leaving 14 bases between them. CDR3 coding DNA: TGTGCCAGCAGCTTGGTGCCAGGGTTGAATTCTGGAAACACCATATATTTT. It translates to CASSLVPGLNSGNTIYF.

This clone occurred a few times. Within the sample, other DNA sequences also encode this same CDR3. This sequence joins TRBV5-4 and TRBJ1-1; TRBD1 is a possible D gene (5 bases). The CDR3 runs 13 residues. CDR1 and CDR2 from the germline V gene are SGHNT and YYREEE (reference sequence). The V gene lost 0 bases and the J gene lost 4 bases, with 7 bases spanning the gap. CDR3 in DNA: TGTGCCAGCAGCTTGGCAGGGTCCACTGAAGCTTTCTTT. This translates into CASSLAGSTEAFF.

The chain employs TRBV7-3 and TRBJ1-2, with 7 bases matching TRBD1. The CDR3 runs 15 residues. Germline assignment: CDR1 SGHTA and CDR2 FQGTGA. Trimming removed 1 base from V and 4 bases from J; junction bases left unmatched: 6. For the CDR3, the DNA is TGTGCCAGCAGCTTAAAGGGGGCCAGAGGCTATGGCTACACCTTC. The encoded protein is CASSLKGARGYGYTF. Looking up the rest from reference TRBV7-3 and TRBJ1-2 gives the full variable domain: GAGVSQTPSNKVTEKGKYVELRCDPISGHTALYWYRQSLGQGPEFLIYFQGTGAADDSGLPNDRFFAVRPEGSVSTLKIQRTERGDSAVYLCASSLKGARGYGYTFGSGTRLTVV.

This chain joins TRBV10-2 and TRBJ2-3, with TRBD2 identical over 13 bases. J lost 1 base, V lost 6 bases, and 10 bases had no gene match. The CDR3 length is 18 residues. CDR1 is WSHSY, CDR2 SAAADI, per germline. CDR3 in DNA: TGCGCCAGCAGACAAACTAGCGGGGGGGCCATCGGCACAGATACGCAGTATTTT. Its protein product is CASRQTSGGAIGTDTQYF.

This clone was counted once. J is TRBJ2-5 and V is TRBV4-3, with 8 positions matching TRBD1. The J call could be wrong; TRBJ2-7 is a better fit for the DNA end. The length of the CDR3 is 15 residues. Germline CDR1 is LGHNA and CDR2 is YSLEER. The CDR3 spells CASSQLDRAGYEQYF. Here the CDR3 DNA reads TGCGCCAGCAGCCAGCTGGACAGGGCGGGATACGAGCAGTACTTC.

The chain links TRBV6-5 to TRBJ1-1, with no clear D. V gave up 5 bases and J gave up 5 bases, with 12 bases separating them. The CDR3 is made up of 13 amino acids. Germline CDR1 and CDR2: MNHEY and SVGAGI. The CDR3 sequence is CASSREPTTEAFF. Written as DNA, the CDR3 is TGTGCCAGCAGTCGGGAGCCGACGACTGAAGCTTTCTTT.

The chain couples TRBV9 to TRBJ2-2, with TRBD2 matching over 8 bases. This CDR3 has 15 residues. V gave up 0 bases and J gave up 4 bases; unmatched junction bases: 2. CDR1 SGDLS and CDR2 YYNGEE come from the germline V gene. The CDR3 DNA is TGTGCCAGCAGCGTAGGCGGGGGGTTCACCGGGGAGCTGTTTTTT. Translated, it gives CASSVGGGFTGELFF.